This T cell receptor (beta chain) was recovered during a study of post-analysis software for immune sequencing data. The wider study: The disease courses covered relapsing-remitting, secondary progressive and progressive-relapsing multiple sclerosis. Findings and caveats of the study: F measure grouped same-batch samples tightly together. There was significantly lower normalized Chao1 diversity in multiple sclerosis patients than in controls. Elevated frequency relative to controls characterized 4 or 5 TRBV segments in patients, TRBV5-6, TRBV5-1 and TRBV20-1 among them.

Unique-molecular-identifier-tagged TCR beta cDNA libraries were used. Some 500,000 cDNA molecules were recovered from an input of about 0.9 to 10 million T cells. In TCRdb, the PCR reads were re-called with MiXCR into one record per CDR3 protein. The table records more than 500,000 distinct CDR3 sequences, roughly 34% of them present only once. This clonotype has more than one count but fewer than ten. Its antigen is not known. This CDR3 is built from 15 residues. V lost 3 bases and J lost 0, with 10 bases in between. Sequencing used blood. The chain is built from TRBV12-3 or TRBV12-4 and TRBJ2-3, with D possibly matching TRBD2 (5 bases). This clonotype was obtained from a girl aged 2 to 17 with multiple sclerosis. CDR3 region: CASSLLASSTDTQYF. The CDR3 nucleotides read TGTGCCAGCAGTTTGCTAGCCTCTAGCACAGATACGCAGTATTTT.